What follows is one T cell receptor beta chain and its context. The V end lost 2 bases, the J end lost 5 bases, and 12 bases lay between the germline ends. The CDR3 is 14 residues long. This record belongs to a study of CD8+CD57+ T cells in acquired aplastic anemia. The overall study: The sorted CD4+ and CD8+ cells yielded an average around 3.2 ug of DNA.

Profiling that covered TCR beta VDJ and CDR3 relied on genomic DNA as its template. Via MiXCR, TCRdb re-called the reads, giving one row per CDR3 protein. Here the sample spans 200,000 or so distinct CDR3 sequences, less than 75% being singletons. Individuals selected for sequencing had exhibited CD8+CD57+ cell expansion on flow cytometry. This sequence originates from a human donor with aplastic anemia. V and J are TRBV6-7 and TRBJ1-1, with D possibly matching TRBD1 (5 bases). TRBV6-7 qualifies as an ORF whose function is uncertain. Sequenced material: sorted CD4+, CD8+, or CD8+CD57+ T cells (not recorded which) from PBMCs. In DNA form, the CDR3 reads TGTGCCAGCAGTTACGCAGGGAAGAGGACTGAAGCTTTCTTT. It encodes CASSYAGKRTEAFF.